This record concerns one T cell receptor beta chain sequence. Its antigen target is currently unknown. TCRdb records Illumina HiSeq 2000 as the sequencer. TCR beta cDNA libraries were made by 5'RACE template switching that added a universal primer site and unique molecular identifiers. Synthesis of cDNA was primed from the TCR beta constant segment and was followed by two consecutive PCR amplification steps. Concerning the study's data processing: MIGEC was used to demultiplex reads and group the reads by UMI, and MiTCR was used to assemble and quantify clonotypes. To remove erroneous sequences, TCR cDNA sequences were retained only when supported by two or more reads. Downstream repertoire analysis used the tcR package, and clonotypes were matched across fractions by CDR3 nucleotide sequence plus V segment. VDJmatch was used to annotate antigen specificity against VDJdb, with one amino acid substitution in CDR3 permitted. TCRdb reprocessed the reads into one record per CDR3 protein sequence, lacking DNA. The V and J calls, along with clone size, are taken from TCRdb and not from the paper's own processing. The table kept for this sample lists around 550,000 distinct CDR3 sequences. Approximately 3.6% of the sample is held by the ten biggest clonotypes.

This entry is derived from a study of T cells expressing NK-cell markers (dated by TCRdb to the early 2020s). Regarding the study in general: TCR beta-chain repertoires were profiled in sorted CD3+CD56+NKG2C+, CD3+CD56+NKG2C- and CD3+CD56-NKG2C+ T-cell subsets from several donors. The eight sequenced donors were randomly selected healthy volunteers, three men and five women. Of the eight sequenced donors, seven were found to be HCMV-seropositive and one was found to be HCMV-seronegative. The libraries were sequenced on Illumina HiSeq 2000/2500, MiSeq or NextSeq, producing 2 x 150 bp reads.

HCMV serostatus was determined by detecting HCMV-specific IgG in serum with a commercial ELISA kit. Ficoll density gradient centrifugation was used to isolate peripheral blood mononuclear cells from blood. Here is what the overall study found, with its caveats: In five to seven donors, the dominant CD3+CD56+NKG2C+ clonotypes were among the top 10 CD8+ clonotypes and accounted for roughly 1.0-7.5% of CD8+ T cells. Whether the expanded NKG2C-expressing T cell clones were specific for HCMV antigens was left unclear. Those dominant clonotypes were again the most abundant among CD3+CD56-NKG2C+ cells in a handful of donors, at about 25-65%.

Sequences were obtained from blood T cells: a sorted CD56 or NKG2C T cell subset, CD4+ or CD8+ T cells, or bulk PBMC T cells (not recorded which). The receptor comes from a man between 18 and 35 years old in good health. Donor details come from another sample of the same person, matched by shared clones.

The CDR3 is CASSQGGQTRYNEQFF. The V and J genes are TRBV4-1 and TRBJ2-1; the D call from TCRdb, TRBD1, cannot be confirmed without DNA. The CDR3 has 16 amino acids, counting the end cysteine and phenylalanine. A DNA sequence was not provided. For CDR1 and CDR2, the germline V gene lists MGHRA and YSYEKL.